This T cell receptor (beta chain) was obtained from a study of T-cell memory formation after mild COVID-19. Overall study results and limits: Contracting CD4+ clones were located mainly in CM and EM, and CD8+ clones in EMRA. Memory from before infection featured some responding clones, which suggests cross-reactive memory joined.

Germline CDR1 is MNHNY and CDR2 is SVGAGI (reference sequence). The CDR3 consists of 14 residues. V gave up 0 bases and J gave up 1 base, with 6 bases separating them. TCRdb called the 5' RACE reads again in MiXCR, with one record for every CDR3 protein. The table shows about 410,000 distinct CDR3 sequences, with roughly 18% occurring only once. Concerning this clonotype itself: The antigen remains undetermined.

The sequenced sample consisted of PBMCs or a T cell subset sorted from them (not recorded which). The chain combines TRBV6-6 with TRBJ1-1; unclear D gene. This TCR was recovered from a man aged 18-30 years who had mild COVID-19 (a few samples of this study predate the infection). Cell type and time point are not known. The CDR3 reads CASSYSAQNTEAFF. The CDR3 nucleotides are TGTGCCAGCAGTTACTCAGCACAGAACACTGAAGCTTTCTTT.